This T cell receptor beta chain was recovered during a study of cytomegalovirus exposure and HLA in healthy donors. At the level of the study: HLA-typed donors were the source of 83 million or so unique TCRs, which an early data release held.

Turning to this clone: Its antigen is still unknown.

Study outcomes and limitations: It was confirmed in vitro that three of the CMV-associated chains were specific for CMV antigens. Upon later analysis, TCR association rates were observed to vary by HLA locus, being highest for DRB1 and lowest for HLA-C. TCR beta sequences reportedly predicted the HLA-A and HLA-B alleles of most subjects accurately.

Germline CDR1 reads SGHRS; CDR2 reads YFSETQ. CDR3 size: 13 residues. Trimming took off 0 bases at V and 4 bases at J, with 7 bases between the two ends. PCR amplification relied on 60 Vbeta primers (plus 13 Jbeta primers). Profiled with immunoSEQ multiplex PCR; TCRdb holds only in-frame clones, not every one. In the table there are about 120,000 clones, roughly 80% of which are singletons. The chain recombines TRBV5-1 with TRBJ1-2; D remains ambiguous. Input material: PBMCs. The sequence was collected from a woman aged 40 to 50 in good health and CMV-seropositive. In DNA, the CDR3 is TGCGCCAGCAGCTTGGGCGCCGCCTATGGCTACACCTTC. Its protein is CASSLGAAYGYTF.